The source of this T cell receptor (beta chain) is a study of cytomegalovirus exposure and HLA in healthy donors. Turning to the study itself: Early on, a data release was issued that held some 85 million unique TCRs from HLA-typed donors. Study-wide results and limits: The study dropped some indistinguishable V segments, TRBV6-2 and TRBV6-3 among them. HLA alleles showed associations with some 17,000 TCR beta sequences in a later analysis, at a 0.05 false discovery rate.

PCR employed 60 Vbeta and 13 Jbeta primers. In the original processing: Later, an analysis found roughly 80 million unique TCR beta chains, and approximately 10 million of these were shared. Some clones are missing from TCRdb's copy, which holds only in-frame ones; the method was immunoSEQ multiplex PCR. V and J calls and clone size are those listed in that table; D and trimming were worked out from the DNA. The table has under 200,000 clones, around 72% seen once. Germline CDR1 MNHEY, CDR2 SVGAGI. The junction had 7 bases not matched to a gene; V was cut back by 6 bases and J by 5 bases. The CDR3 is made up of 15 amino acids. In this sample, this clone turned up once. The antigen is not known.

This sequence joins TRBV6-5 and TRBJ1-4; TRBD1 matches at 9 bases. This clonotype originated in a female donor in good health and CMV-seronegative. Sequencing was performed on PBMCs. This CDR3 reads CASRLRDRVNEKLFF. The DNA of the CDR3 is TGTGCCAGCAGGCTCCGGGACAGGGTGAATGAAAAACTGTTTTTT.